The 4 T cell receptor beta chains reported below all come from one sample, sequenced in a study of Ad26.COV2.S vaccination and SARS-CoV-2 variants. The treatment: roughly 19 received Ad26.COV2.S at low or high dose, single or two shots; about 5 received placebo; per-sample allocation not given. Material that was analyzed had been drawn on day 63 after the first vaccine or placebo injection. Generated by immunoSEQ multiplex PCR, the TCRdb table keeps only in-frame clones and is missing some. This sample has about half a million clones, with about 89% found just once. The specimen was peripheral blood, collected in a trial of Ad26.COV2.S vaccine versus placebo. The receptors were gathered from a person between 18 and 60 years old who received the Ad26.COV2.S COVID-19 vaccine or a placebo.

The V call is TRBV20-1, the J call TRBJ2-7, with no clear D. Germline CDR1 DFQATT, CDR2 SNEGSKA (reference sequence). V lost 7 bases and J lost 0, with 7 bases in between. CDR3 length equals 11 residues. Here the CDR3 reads CSGTVSYEQYF. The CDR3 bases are TGCAGTGGAACAGTCTCCTACGAGCAGTACTTC.

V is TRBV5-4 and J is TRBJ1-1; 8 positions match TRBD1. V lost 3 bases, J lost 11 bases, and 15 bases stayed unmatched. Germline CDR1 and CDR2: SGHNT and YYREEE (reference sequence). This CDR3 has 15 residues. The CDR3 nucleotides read TGTGCCAGCAGCTCCGACAGGGGTCCCCTTTCTTACGCTTTCTTT. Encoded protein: CASSSDRGPLSYAFF.

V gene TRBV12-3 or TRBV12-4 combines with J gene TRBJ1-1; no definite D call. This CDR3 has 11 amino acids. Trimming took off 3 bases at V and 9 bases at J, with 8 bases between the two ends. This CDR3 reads CASSLNQKAFF. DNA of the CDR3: TGTGCCAGCAGTTTGAACCAAAAAGCTTTCTTT.

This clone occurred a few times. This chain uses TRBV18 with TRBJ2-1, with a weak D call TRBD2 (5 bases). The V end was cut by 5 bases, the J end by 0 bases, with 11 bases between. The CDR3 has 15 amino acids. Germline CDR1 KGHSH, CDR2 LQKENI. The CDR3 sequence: CASSAIRDSYNEQFF. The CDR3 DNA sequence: TGTGCCAGCTCAGCAATCCGGGACTCCTACAATGAGCAGTTCTTC.